This T cell receptor (beta chain) stems from a study of blood T cells in healthy people across ages. Whole-study findings and limits: Age brought a roughly linear fall in TCR beta diversity measured per million T cells. Versus aged donors, long-lived donors had higher diversity and more naive CD4+ cells.

For the second PCR, which ran for roughly 7 to 11 cycles, a sample-barcoded 5' primer and a J-beta primer mix were used. Each CDR3 protein is one row after TCRdb ran MiXCR on the 5' RACE reads. The sample lists about 590,000 distinct CDR3 sequences, about 30% seen once, with around 14% in the top ten. V was clipped by 4 bases and J by 5 bases, with 12 bases between them. This CDR3 contains 14 residues. CDR1 and CDR2 from the germline V gene are SNHLY and FYNNEI. Donors gave roughly 9.1 milliliters of peripheral blood apiece. This clonotype came up a few times. Antigen: not known. The chain employs TRBV2 and TRBJ1-5; no clear D gene. The receptor's source is a woman of 80 years or more in good health. The sequencing sample was made of blood. The CDR3 sequence: CASSARTSDQPQHF. The CDR3 bases are TGTGCCAGCAGTGCTCGGACTTCGGATCAGCCCCAGCATTTT. Looking up the rest from reference TRBV2 and TRBJ1-5 gives the full variable domain: EPEVTQTPSHQVTQMGQEVILRCVPISNHLYFYWYRQILGQKVEFLVSFYNNEISEKSEIFDDQFSVERPDGSNFTLKIRSTKLEDSAMYFCASSARTSDQPQHFGDGTRLSIL.